Listed below are T cell receptor beta chains from one sample, sequenced in a study of beta chain features in type 1 diabetes. TCRdb's table, derived via immunoSEQ multiplex PCR, lists solely in-frame clones and lacks some. The table includes about 340,000 clones, over 7% detected once. The material sequenced was central memory CD4+ T cells from blood. The receptor set was obtained from a man aged 25 to 40 with type 1 diabetes. The CDR3 runs from the conserved cysteine through the conserved F or W. D genes are given only for firm matches. Clone sizes are given selectively: once, few, many, or a class where the clone is expanded.

size	D	V	J	CDR3	DNA
NA	NA	TRBV7-2	TRBJ2-4	CASSLVGGSKNIQYF	TGTGCCAGCAGCTTAGTAGGAGGGTCCAAAAACATTCAGTACTTC
many	TRBD2	TRBV4-2	TRBJ2-3	CASSQGNGGGSTDTQYF	TGTGCCAGCAGCCAAGGAAACGGCGGGGGAAGCACAGATACGCAGTATTTT
NA	NA	TRBV5-4	TRBJ2-5	CASSATGQETQYF	TGTGCCAGCAGCGCGACAGGTCAAGAGACCCAGTACTTC
few	NA	TRBV5-1	TRBJ2-3	CASSFDSATDTQYF	TGCGCCAGCAGTTTCGACAGCGCCACAGATACGCAGTATTTT
few	NA	TRBV6-6	TRBJ1-5	CASRKWGASQPQHF	TGTGCCAGCAGAAAATGGGGGGCAAGTCAGCCCCAGCATTTT
few	NA	TRBV5-1	TRBJ1-2	CASSQSGANYGYTF	TGCGCCAGCAGCCAGTCAGGCGCTAACTATGGCTACACCTTC
few	NA	TRBV11-1	TRBJ2-7	CASGTTVSYEQYF	TGTGCCAGCGGCACCACAGTTTCCTACGAGCAGTACTTC
NA	NA	TRBV5-1	TRBJ2-4	CASSLDGKNIQYF	TGCGCCAGCAGCTTGGACGGCAAAAACATTCAGTACTTC
few	TRBD1	TRBV14	TRBJ1-2	CASRGPGTVYGYTF	TGTGCCAGCAGAGGTCCGGGGACAGTCTATGGCTACACCTTC
NA	NA	TRBV11-2	TRBJ1-1	CASTKGGITEAFF	TGTGCCAGCACAAAGGGAGGGATCACTGAAGCTTTCTTT
few	NA	TRBV30	TRBJ1-6	CAWSDLETRDSPLHF	TGTGCCTGGAGTGATCTTGAGACAAGGGATTCACCCCTCCACTTT
few	TRBD1	TRBV11-2	TRBJ1-1	CASSFRDRGFTEAFF	TGTGCCAGCAGCTTCCGGGACAGGGGGTTCACTGAAGCTTTCTTT
few	NA	TRBV4-3	TRBJ1-4	CASSRPGANEKLFF	TGCGCCAGCAGCCGTCCGGGGGCGAATGAAAAACTGTTTTTT
few	NA	TRBV19	TRBJ2-7	CARHREQYF	TGTGCCAGGCACCGAGAGCAGTACTTC
NA	NA	TRBV29-1	TRBJ1-5	CSVGVGEDQPQHF	TGCAGCGTTGGGGTCGGGGAGGATCAGCCCCAGCATTTT
NA	NA	TRBV2	TRBJ1-4	CASSIAADEKLFF	TGTGCCAGCAGCATCGCGGCGGATGAAAAACTGTTTTTT
NA	NA	TRBV4-1	TRBJ2-1	CASSQSGGRGYHEQFF	TGCGCCAGCAGCCAATCGGGCGGAAGGGGCTACCATGAGCAGTTCTTC
NA	TRBD1	TRBV7-2	TRBJ2-1	CASSRDRGTNEQFF	TGTGCCAGCAGCCGGGACAGGGGAACGAATGAGCAGTTCTTC
many	NA	TRBV5-5	TRBJ1-4	CASTLGAGHEKLFF	TGTGCCAGCACCTTGGGCGCGGGACACGAAAAACTGTTTTTT
many	NA	TRBV10-2	TRBJ1-2	CASSEDDGYTF	TGCGCCAGCAGTGAGGACGATGGCTACACCTTC
NA	NA	TRBV19	TRBJ1-1	CASSIMNPVLNTEAFF	TGTGCCAGTAGTATAATGAATCCAGTACTGAACACTGAAGCTTTCTTT
few	NA	TRBV27	TRBJ1-2	CASSRNYGYTF	TGTGCCAGCAGTCGTAACTATGGCTACACCTTC
few	NA	TRBV25-1	TRBJ2-2	CATPKGHGNTGELFF	TGTGCCACACCGAAGGGGCACGGGAACACCGGGGAGCTGTTTTTT
NA	NA	TRBV10-3	TRBJ2-4	CAIAREAKNIQYF	TGTGCCATCGCAAGGGAAGCCAAAAACATTCAGTACTTC
many	NA	TRBV28	TRBJ1-2	CASSGNYGYTF	TGTGCCAGCTCCGGGAACTATGGCTACACCTTC
NA	TRBD2	TRBV7-9	TRBJ2-3	CASSFASGGTDTQYF	TGTGCCAGCAGCTTCGCTAGCGGGGGCACAGATACGCAGTATTTT
few	TRBD1	TRBV27	TRBJ1-2	CASSSSRDSYGYTF	TGTGCCAGCAGCTCCTCCCGGGACAGCTATGGCTACACCTTC
few	NA	TRBV7-2	TRBJ2-1	CASSLGSAYNEQFF	TGTGCCAGCAGCTTAGGTTCAGCCTACAATGAGCAGTTCTTC
NA	NA	TRBV18	TRBJ1-2	CASSPPGGFGYGYTF	TGTGCCAGCTCACCACCAGGAGGTTTCGGCTATGGCTACACCTTC
NA	NA	TRBV7-9	TRBJ1-1	CASSSPGHSNTEAFF	TGTGCCAGCAGCTCCCCGGGACACTCGAACACTGAAGCTTTCTTT
NA	NA	TRBV2	TRBJ2-1	CASSRAAPPNEQFF	TGTGCCAGCAGTAGGGCTGCCCCTCCGAATGAGCAGTTCTTC
few	NA	TRBV6-6	TRBJ2-1	CASSSSLARNNEQFF	TGTGCCAGCAGTTCCAGTCTAGCAAGAAACAATGAGCAGTTCTTC
NA	NA	TRBV28	TRBJ2-7	CASSFGDSTNEQYF	TGTGCCAGCAGTTTTGGGGACTCCACGAACGAGCAGTACTTC
NA	NA	TRBV9	TRBJ2-1	CASSVGGGHNEQFF	TGTGCCAGCAGCGTAGGTGGGGGCCACAATGAGCAGTTCTTC
NA	TRBD2	TRBV18	TRBJ2-1	CASSPFVGTRDYNEQFF	TGTGCCAGCTCACCATTTGTCGGGACTAGAGATTACAATGAGCAGTTCTTC
NA	TRBD1	TRBV5-1	TRBJ2-7	CASSLAGDREYEQYF	TGCGCCAGCAGCTTGGCCGGGGACAGGGAATACGAGCAGTACTTC
NA	TRBD1	TRBV6-5	TRBJ1-6	CASSAGQGQTSPLHF	TGTGCCAGCAGCGCCGGACAGGGGCAAACTTCACCCCTCCACTTT
NA	TRBD1	TRBV6-6	TRBJ2-3	CASTVTGGSVGTQYF	TGTGCCAGCACGGTTACAGGGGGCAGCGTGGGAACGCAGTATTTT
few	NA	TRBV6-5	TRBJ1-6	CASTEGNSHSPLHF	TGTGCCAGCACCGAGGGGAACAGTCATTCACCCCTCCACTTT
few	TRBD1	TRBV29-1	TRBJ1-2	CSVATGGGYGYTF	TGCAGCGTTGCGACAGGGGGCGGCTATGGCTACACCTTC
NA	NA	TRBV6-6	TRBJ2-2	CASSPYERGTGELFF	TGTGCCAGCAGCCCCTACGAGAGGGGAACCGGGGAGCTGTTTTTT
few	NA	TRBV7-2	TRBJ1-3	CASSYQTTSGNTIYF	TGTGCCAGCAGCTACCAAACTACCTCTGGAAACACCATATATTTT
few	TRBD1	TRBV5-1	TRBJ2-3	CASSLGQGSTDTQYF	TGCGCCAGCAGCTTGGGACAGGGAAGCACAGATACGCAGTATTTT
NA	TRBD1	TRBV9	TRBJ2-7	CASSPMTGVREQYF	TGTGCCAGCAGCCCTATGACAGGGGTTCGGGAGCAGTACTTC
NA	TRBD1	TRBV5-1	TRBJ2-3	CASSFEGAIHTQYF	TGCGCCAGCAGCTTCGAGGGGGCGATTCATACGCAGTATTTT
NA	TRBD1	TRBV29-1	TRBJ2-4	CSVGDRGNIQYF	TGCAGCGTCGGTGACAGGGGGAACATTCAGTACTTC
NA	TRBD1	TRBV7-2	TRBJ1-1	CASSQRQGANTEAFF	TGTGCCAGCAGCCAGCGACAGGGGGCGAACACTGAAGCTTTCTTT
NA	NA	TRBV28	TRBJ2-7	CASSQQRQISF	TGTGCCAGCAGTCAACAGCGACAGATAAGCTTC
few	TRBD1	TRBV7-8	TRBJ2-7	CASSGIDRDSSVSYEQYF	TGTGCCAGCAGCGGAATAGACCGGGACAGCTCCGTCTCCTACGAGCAGTACTTC
NA	NA	TRBV2	TRBJ2-3	CASSLAGTDTQYF	TGTGCCAGCAGCCTGGCCGGCACAGATACGCAGTATTTT
few	TRBD1	TRBV5-6	TRBJ2-1	CASSLGTGYNEQFF	TGTGCCAGCAGCTTGGGGACAGGTTACAATGAGCAGTTCTTC
many	TRBD1	TRBV4-1	TRBJ1-4	CASSQDDRGDEKLFF	TGCGCCAGCAGCCAAGATGACAGGGGGGATGAAAAACTGTTTTTT
NA	NA	TRBV7-8	TRBJ2-3	CASSPGGWDTQYF	TGTGCCAGCAGCCCTGGGGGATGGGATACGCAGTATTTT
NA	NA	TRBV30	TRBJ2-5	CAWSAPRGTLETQYF	TGTGCCTGGAGTGCCCCCCGGGGTACGTTGGAGACCCAGTACTTC
NA	NA	TRBV19	TRBJ1-6	CASTPRVLQSSYNSPLHF	TGTGCCAGTACCCCCAGGGTCCTCCAGAGCTCCTATAATTCACCCCTCCACTTT